The 21 T cell receptor beta chains below were found in one sample sequenced in a study of cytomegalovirus exposure and HLA in healthy donors. This PCR relied on a set of 60 Vbeta primers and 13 Jbeta primers. The repertoire was sequenced with immunoSEQ multiplex PCR; TCRdb's copy has only in-frame clones and lacks some. Of about 120,000 clones detected, around 80% appear once; the ten largest clones hold over 2%. The sequencing sample was made of PBMCs. The receptors stem from a man in his thirties or forties in good health and CMV-seronegative.

The chain uses TRBV7-6 and TRBJ2-2; the match to TRBD1 covers 7 bases. Germline CDR1 reads SGHVS; CDR2 reads FNYEAQ. The CDR3 runs 14 residues. V dropped 6 bases and J dropped 1; count of bases not matched to a gene: 2. CDR3 in amino acids: CASRQGQNTGELFF. The CDR3 bases are TGTGCCAGCAGACAGGGGCAGAACACCGGGGAGCTGTTTTTT.

The rearrangement joins TRBV29-1 to TRBJ1-1; D might be TRBD1 (5 bases). V lost 6 bases to trimming and J lost 4 bases, with 9 bases between them. The CDR3 extends over 11 amino acids. CDR1 and CDR2 from the germline V gene are SQVTM and ANQGSEA. CDR3 nucleotides: TGCAGCGTCGTTAGGGGCACTGAAGCTTTCTTT. Translated, it gives CSVVRGTEAFF.

V gene TRBV28 combines with J gene TRBJ2-5, with 7 bases lining up with TRBD2. Gene TRBJ2-7 matches the end of the DNA better, so the J call may be wrong. This CDR3 is 13 amino acids long. CDR1 is MDHEN and CDR2 is SYDVKM in the germline V gene. The CDR3 spells CASSTPGGYEQYF. The DNA for the CDR3 is TGTGCCAGCAGTACGCCGGGAGGCTACGAGCAGTACTTC.

This clone has a single count. J is TRBJ2-5 and V is TRBV2; 7 positions agree with TRBD1. The germline CDR1 and CDR2 sequences are SNHLY and FYNNEI. The junction had 7 bases not matched to a gene; V was cut back by 11 bases and J by 4 bases. This CDR3 is 12 amino acids long. CDR3 nucleotide sequence: TGTGCCGGCACAGGGGACGGAGAGACCCAGTACTTC. It encodes CAGTGDGETQYF.

The gene calls are TRBV14 and TRBJ2-7; D not certain. The ends were cut back, 4 bases at V and 0 bases at J, with 10 bases in the middle. This CDR3 has 14 amino acids. Germline CDR1 SGHDN, CDR2 FVKESK. The CDR3, as DNA: TGTGCCAGCAGCCTCGGGTCCCCCTCCTACGAGCAGTACTTC. It is translated as CASSLGSPSYEQYF.

The rearrangement joins TRBV15 to TRBJ1-5; no reliable D call. The CDR3 spans 16 residues. The V gene's germline CDR1 is LNHNV and CDR2 YYDKDF (reference sequence). Trimming left V 3 bases short and J 4 bases short, with 16 bases between. The CDR3 spells CATSRPGRGQNQPQHF. The DNA for the CDR3 is TGTGCCACCAGCAGGCCCGGAAGAGGGCAAAATCAGCCCCAGCATTTT. The full variable domain, with the rest looked up from reference TRBV15 and TRBJ1-5, is DAMVIQNPRYQVTQFGKPVTLSCSQTLNHNVMYWYQQKSSQAPKLLFHYYDKDFNNEADTPDNFQSRRPNTSFCFLDIRSPGLGDTAMYLCATSRPGRGQNQPQHFGDGTRLSIL.

J is TRBJ2-7 and V is TRBV28, with D possibly matching TRBD2 (6 bases). This CDR3 is built from 18 residues. CDR1 and CDR2 (germline): MDHEN, SYDVKM. Trimming took off 1 base at V and 4 bases at J, with 23 bases between the two ends. The CDR3, as DNA: TGTGCCAGCAGTTTATCTCAATCCTGGGGAGGTAGAGGGTACGAGCAGTACTTC. It is translated as CASSLSQSWGGRGYEQYF.

The chain combines TRBV5-1 with TRBJ2-4; weak D call: TRBD1 (6 bases). Trimming left V 4 bases short and J 12 bases short, with 20 bases between. Germline V lookup: CDR1 SGHRS, CDR2 YFSETQ. There are 14 residues in the CDR3. The CDR3 is CASSPSPGADSQYF. The DNA for the CDR3 is TGCGCCAGCAGCCCCTCTCCAGGGGCGGACAGTCAGTACTTC.

The sample holds one count of this clone. J is TRBJ1-6 and V is TRBV6-1; 8 bases fit TRBD1. Germline V gene data show CDR1 as MNHNS and CDR2 as SASEGT. This CDR3 has 15 residues. The junction had 9 bases not matched to a gene; V was cut back by 2 bases and J by 12 bases. DNA of the CDR3: TGTGCCAGCAGTGAAAAGGACAGGGAAATGAGACCCCTCCACTTT. Residues: CASSEKDREMRPLHF.

The chain carries TRBV7-9 and TRBJ2-7; the D gene is possibly TRBD1 (5 bases). The CDR3 is 14 amino acids. Germline V gene sequence: CDR1 SEHNR, CDR2 FQNEAQ (reference sequence). V lost 0 bases to trimming and J lost 6 bases, with 12 bases between them. CDR3 in amino acids: CASSLAAGSAEQYF. The CDR3 DNA follows: TGTGCCAGCAGCTTAGCGGCAGGGTCCGCCGAGCAGTACTTC.

In its sample, this clone was seen a few times. The chain combines TRBV7-6 with TRBJ2-1; TRBD1 matches at 8 bases. This CDR3 spans 15 amino acids. CDR1 SGHVS and CDR2 FNYEAQ come from the germline V gene. J was trimmed by 7 bases and V by 3 bases; bases with no gene match: 8. CDR3 nucleotides: TGTGCCAGCAGCTTTGCGACAGGGGAGTCAAATGAGCAGTTCTTC. Protein product: CASSFATGESNEQFF. Full variable domain (rest looked up from reference TRBV7-6 and TRBJ2-1): GAGVSQSPRYKVTKRGQDVALRCDPISGHVSLYWYRQALGQGPEFLTYFNYEAQQDKSGLPNDRFSAERPEGSISTLTIQRTEQRDSAMYRCASSFATGESNEQFFGPGTRLTVL.

The chain has TRBV6-4 and TRBJ2-1, with D possibly TRBD2 on 5 matching bases. V shed 3 bases and J shed 6 bases, with 18 bases lying between them. This CDR3 is built from 16 residues. Germline assignment: CDR1 MRHNA and CDR2 SNTAGT. The CDR3 DNA follows: TGTGCCAGCAGTGAAAATCCAACTAGTCCCACCAATGAGCAGTTCTTC. It encodes CASSENPTSPTNEQFF.

A few counts support this clone. The chain has TRBV28 and TRBJ1-5; 9 bases are a match to TRBD1. J was trimmed by 0 bases and V by 3 bases; bases with no gene match: 6. The germline V gene encodes CDR1 MDHEN and CDR2 SYDVKM. CDR3 size: 17 residues. The CDR3 region is CASSFREGQGSNQPQHF. The CDR3 bases are TGTGCCAGCAGTTTTCGCGAGGGACAGGGTAGCAATCAGCCCCAGCATTTT.

The chain links TRBV12-1 to TRBJ1-6; the table's D call TRBD1 went unverified against the DNA. TRBV12-1 is flagged as a pseudogene. The CDR3 consists of 18 residues. In DNA, the CDR3 is TGTGCCAGCAGTCACCGGGACAGGGTGTTGTTGGAAAATTCACCCCTCCACTTT. Its translation is CASSHRDRVLLENSPLHF.

V is TRBV6-1 and J is TRBJ2-5; 7 bases align to TRBD2. CDR3 length: 15 amino acids. CDR1 MNHNS and CDR2 SASEGT come from the germline V gene. V was pared by 3 bases and J by 2 bases, with 6 bases of the junction left unmatched. The DNA of the CDR3 is TGTGCCAGCAGTGAGCAGCGGGGCTATCAAGAGACCCAGTACTTC. This gives the protein CASSEQRGYQETQYF.

This chain joins TRBV27 and TRBJ2-1; 7 bases are shared with TRBD2. This CDR3 is 19 amino acids long. The germline V gene encodes CDR1 MNHEY and CDR2 SMNVEV (reference sequence). V lost 3 bases and J lost 0; bases outside the gene matches: 14. CDR3 sequence: CASSFGVAGGSSSYNEQFF. DNA for the CDR3: TGTGCCAGCAGTTTTGGGGTAGCGGGCGGAAGTAGCTCCTACAATGAGCAGTTCTTC.

The chain links TRBV6-5 to TRBJ1-1, with D perhaps TRBD1 (6 bases). This CDR3 is 14 amino acids long. Germline-derived CDR1 and CDR2 are MNHEY and SVGAGI. The ends were cut back, 4 bases at V and 4 bases at J, with 13 bases in the middle. Here the CDR3 DNA reads TGTGCCAGCAGTTTCAGGGGCGCGGGCACTGAAGCTTTCTTT. Amino acid sequence: CASSFRGAGTEAFF.

This rearrangement joins TRBV2 to TRBJ2-1, with 12 bases aligning to TRBD2. The CDR3 totals 12 residues. V lost 8 bases and J lost 7; bases outside the gene matches: 0. In germline, CDR1 is SNHLY, CDR2 FYNNEI. The CDR3 is CASLAGGNEQFF. The DNA for the CDR3 is TGTGCCAGCCTAGCGGGGGGGAATGAGCAGTTCTTC.

The chain couples TRBV28 to TRBJ1-2; the match to TRBD1 covers 10 bases. Losses at the gene ends were 5 bases for V and 4 bases for J; bases not matched to a gene: 7. The germline V gene has CDR1 MDHEN and CDR2 SYDVKM. The CDR3 contains 15 residues. In DNA form, the CDR3 reads TGTGCCAGCAGTATAGGACAGGGGGGATCCTATGGCTACACCTTC. This encodes CASSIGQGGSYGYTF.

V is TRBV20-1 and J is TRBJ2-1; 9 bases fit TRBD2. V lost 7 bases, J lost 9 bases, and 4 bases stayed unmatched. This CDR3 contains 11 residues. The germline gives CDR1 DFQATT, CDR2 SNEGSKA (reference sequence). This chain's CDR3 is CSERGATEQFF. CDR3 bases: TGCAGTGAGCGGGGGGCTACTGAGCAGTTCTTC.

This chain joins TRBV28 and TRBJ2-7; 10 bases are a match to TRBD1. Trimming at V came to 6 bases and at J to 6 bases, leaving 14 bases not matched to a gene. The CDR3 loop spans 16 amino acids. Per germline, CDR1 MDHEN and CDR2 SYDVKM. The DNA for the CDR3 is TGTGCCAGCAGCCCCCCGGGGGGACAGGGGATGGGCGAGCAGTACTTC. Translated, it gives CASSPPGGQGMGEQYF.